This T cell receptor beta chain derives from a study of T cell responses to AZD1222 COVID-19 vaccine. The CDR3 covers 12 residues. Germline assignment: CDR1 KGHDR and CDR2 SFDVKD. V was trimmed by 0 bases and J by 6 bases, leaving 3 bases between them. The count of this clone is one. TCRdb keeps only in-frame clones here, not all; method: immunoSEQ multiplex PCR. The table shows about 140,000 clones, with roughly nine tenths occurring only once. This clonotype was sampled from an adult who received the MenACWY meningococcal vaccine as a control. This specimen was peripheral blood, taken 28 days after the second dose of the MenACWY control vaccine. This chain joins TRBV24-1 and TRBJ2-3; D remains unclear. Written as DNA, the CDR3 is TGTGCCACCAGTGATTTGAGTGATACGCAGTATTTT. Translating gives CATSDLSDTQYF.